Included here is one T cell receptor (beta chain) sequence, with context. Its antigen is still unknown. Germline CDR1 and CDR2: KGHDR and SFDVKD. Between the trimmed V and J ends, which lost 4 bases and 8 bases, there was a span of 16 bases. This CDR3 has 14 residues. Alongside a J-beta primer mix, a sample-barcoded 5' primer served in a second PCR lasting 7 to 11 cycles. Template switching added a 12-random-nucleotide identifier to every cDNA molecule. TCRdb passed the 5' RACE reads through MiXCR, listing each CDR3 protein once. The sample lists about 1.5 million distinct CDR3 sequences, roughly 43% occurring once. This entry comes from a study of blood T cells in healthy people across ages. Ranging in age from roughly 6 to 90, the donors were healthy Caucasian individuals from Russia. Whole-study findings and limits: Age advanced and TCR beta diversity per million T cells fell, roughly linearly. A greater number of naive CD4+ cells and higher diversity distinguished long-lived donors from aged donors.

Sequenced material: blood. The receptor's source is a young woman in good health. The chain recombines TRBV24-1 with TRBJ1-2; D ambiguous. The CDR3 DNA follows: TGTGCCACCAGTGAACCCGGACCCTCGCGGGGCTACACCTTC. It codes for CATSEPGPSRGYTF.